Listed below are T cell receptor beta chains from one sample, sequenced in a study of T cell changes during pregnancy in multiple sclerosis. Profiling relied on immunoSEQ multiplex PCR, and the TCRdb table lists in-frame clones only, not all of them. The sample records 55,000 to 75,000 clones, 91% being singletons. The material sequenced was peripheral blood, taken in the third trimester of pregnancy. The receptors were sampled from a female donor in good health, enrolled as a control in a pregnancy study. Both conserved end residues are part of each CDR3. The listing skips clone size in some rows; elsewhere it reads once, few, many or a size class.

size	V	CDR3
.	TRBV15	CATSRAPVRETQYF
once	TRBV29-1	CSVTLRDRGPDPGYTF
.	TRBV11-2	CASSLVTGPQHF
.	TRBV7-3	CASSRDSGTTEAFF
.	TRBV14	CASSQQGALGTEAFF
few	TRBV5-4	CASSWDLTGELFF
.	TRBV18	CASSLRQGEAFF
.	TRBV19	CASSGSTDTQYF
once	TRBV2	CASRSGITGNTIYF
.	TRBV6-1	CASRRTGVNTEAFF
.	TRBV30	CAWTRETLNSPLHF
.	TRBV28	CASSPLDEAPYNEQFF
.	TRBV28	CASSLSSSGRINEQFF
.	TRBV7-2	CASSLPTYEQYF
.	TRBV30	CAWRGQGDQPQHF
few	TRBV6-1	CASSEPVLNQPQHF
.	TRBV6-6	CASSYGRGGADTQYF
.	TRBV5-4	CASSPVDSYEQYF
.	TRBV4-1	CASSQTQTNTEAFF
.	TRBV7-7	CASSLGTGGSTDTQYF
.	TRBV5-1	CASSLDPSDSDTQYF
.	TRBV5-1	CASSSQYDRLNQPQHF
.	TRBV2	CASSAQGHNEQFF
.	TRBV19	CASIQTRGGYGYTF
.	TRBV7-9	CASSSGDRGQGDTQYF
.	TRBV6-1	CASSELPGGQPQGFDYGYTF
.	TRBV7-8	CASSPSGRGEQFF
.	TRBV5-4	CASSFYGGRETQYF
.	TRBV2	CASIFQGQPNYGYTF
.	TRBV25-1	CASSEFTGGRYEQYF
few	TRBV9	CASSVARIYTF
.	TRBV7-9	CASSLGGGPSETQYF
.	TRBV5-6	CASSSTGDYSETQYF
once	TRBV29-1	CSVDGTGSPQAFF
.	TRBV9	CASSGEQGNTIYF
.	TRBV6-6	CASSPGTLYTGELFF
.	TRBV29-1	CSVEGLAGGNSYEQYF
once	TRBV7-2	CASSSGQGTNTEAFF
.	TRBV28	CASIPRGASGNYEQYF
.	TRBV6-5	CASSHTDTQYF
.	TRBV19	CASSIGSTVPQPQHF
.	TRBV9	CASSLTAVGYNSPLHF
.	TRBV2	CASSERVRGGAFF
.	TRBV18	CASSPPARLQTDTQYF
.	TRBV11-2	CASSLGDRGNQPQHF
.	TRBV30	CAWSALAGGYEQYF
.	TRBV13	CASSLRGGQHEQYF
.	TRBV7-2	CASSNTYEQYF
.	TRBV6-5	CASRDRAYSNQPQHF
.	TRBV6-1	CASSEGTGGYEQYF
.	TRBV30	CAWSVAGQGEAFF
.	TRBV6-1	CASSERVGAGYNEQFF
.	TRBV20-1	CSATPQVEQFF
.	TRBV30	CAWNSRGSTNEKLFF